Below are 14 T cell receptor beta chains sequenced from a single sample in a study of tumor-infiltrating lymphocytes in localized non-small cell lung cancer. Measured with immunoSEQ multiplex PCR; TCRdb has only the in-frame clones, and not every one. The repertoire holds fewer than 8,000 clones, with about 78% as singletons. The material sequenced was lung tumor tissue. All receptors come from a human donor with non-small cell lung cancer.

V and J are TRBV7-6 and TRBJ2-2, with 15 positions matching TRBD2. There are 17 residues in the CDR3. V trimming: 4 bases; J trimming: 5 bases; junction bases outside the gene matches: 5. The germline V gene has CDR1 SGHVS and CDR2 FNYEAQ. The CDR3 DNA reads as TGTGCCAGCAGCTATCCCGGACTAGCGGGGGGGACCGGGGAGCTGTTTTTT. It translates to CASSYPGLAGGTGELFF.

The CDR3 bases are TGTGCCAGCAGGCGGTTAAGGGGCACCGGGGAGCTGTTTTTT. Translated: CASRRLRGTGELFF. The gene calls are TRBV28 and TRBJ2-2, with D possibly being TRBD1 (5 bases). V was shortened by 6 bases and J by 4 bases, with 12 bases between the two germline ends. CDR3 length equals 14 residues. The germline V gene encodes CDR1 MDHEN and CDR2 SYDVKM. Together with reference TRBV28 and TRBJ2-2, the CDR3 gives the full variable domain: DVKVTQSSRYLVKRTGEKVFLECVQDMDHENMFWYRQDPGLGLRLIYFSYDVKMKEKGDIPEGYSVSREKKERFSLILESASTNQTSMYLCASRRLRGTGELFFGEGSRLTVL.

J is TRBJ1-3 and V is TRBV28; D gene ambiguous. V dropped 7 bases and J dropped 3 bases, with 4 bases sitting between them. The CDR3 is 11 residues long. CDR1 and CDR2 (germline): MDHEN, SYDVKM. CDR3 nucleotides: TGTGCCAGCAAGGGTGGAAACACCATATATTTT. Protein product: CASKGGNTIYF.

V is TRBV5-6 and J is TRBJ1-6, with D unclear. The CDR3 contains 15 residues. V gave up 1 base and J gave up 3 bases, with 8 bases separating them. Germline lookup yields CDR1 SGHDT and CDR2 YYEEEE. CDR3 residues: CASSLSPDYNSPLHF. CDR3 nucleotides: TGTGCCAGCAGCTTGTCCCCAGACTATAATTCACCCCTCCACTTT.

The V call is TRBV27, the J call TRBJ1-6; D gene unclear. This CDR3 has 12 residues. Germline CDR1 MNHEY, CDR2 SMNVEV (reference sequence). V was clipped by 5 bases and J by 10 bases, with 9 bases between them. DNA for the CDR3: TGTGCCAGCAGTCTGCGGATGTCACCCCTCCACTTT. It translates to CASSLRMSPLHF.

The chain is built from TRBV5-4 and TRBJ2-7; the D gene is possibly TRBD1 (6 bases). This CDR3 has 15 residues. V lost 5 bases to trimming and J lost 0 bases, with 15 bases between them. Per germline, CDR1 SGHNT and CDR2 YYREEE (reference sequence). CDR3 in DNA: TGTGCCAGCAGTTTTACCAGGGGTTCCTCCTACGAGCAGTACTTC. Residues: CASSFTRGSSYEQYF. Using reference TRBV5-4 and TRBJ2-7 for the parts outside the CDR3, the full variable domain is ETGVTQSPTHLIKTRGQQVTLRCSSQSGHNTVSWYQQALGQGPQFIFQYYREEENGRGNFPPRFSGLQFPNYSSELNVNALELDDSALYLCASSFTRGSSYEQYFGPGTRLTVT.

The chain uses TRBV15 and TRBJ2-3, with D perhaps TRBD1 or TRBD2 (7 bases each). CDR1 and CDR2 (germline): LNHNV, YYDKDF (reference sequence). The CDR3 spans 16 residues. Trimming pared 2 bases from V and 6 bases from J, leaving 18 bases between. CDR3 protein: CATSRPLGGGKDTQYF. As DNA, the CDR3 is TGTGCCACCAGCAGACCCTTGGGAGGGGGCAAGGATACGCAGTATTTT.

CDR3 nucleotides: TGTGCCAGCAGCTCTGGACTAGCGGGAACGTGGGAGCAGTACTTC. Encoded protein: CASSSGLAGTWEQYF. The V call is TRBV7-9, the J call TRBJ2-7, with 12 positions matching TRBD2. Germline loops: CDR1 SEHNR, CDR2 FQNEAQ (reference sequence). The CDR3 has 15 amino acids. Trimming took 4 bases from V and 7 from J; bases not matched to a gene: 8.

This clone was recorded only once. CDR3 loop: CASGSSPQGRGGYTF. The CDR3 DNA is TGTGCCAGCGGGTCATCCCCTCAGGGGCGGGGAGGCTACACCTTC. The V and J genes are TRBV6-5 and TRBJ1-2, with TRBD1 as a possible D gene (6 bases). In germline, CDR1 is MNHEY, CDR2 SVGAGI. V lost 8 bases to trimming and J lost 8 bases, with 24 bases between them. The CDR3 is 15 amino acids.

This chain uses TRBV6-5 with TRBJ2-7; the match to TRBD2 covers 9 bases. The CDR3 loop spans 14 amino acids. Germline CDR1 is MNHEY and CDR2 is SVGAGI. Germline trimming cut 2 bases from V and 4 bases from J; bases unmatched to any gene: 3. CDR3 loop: CASSYGAGGYEQYF. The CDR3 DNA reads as TGTGCCAGCAGTTACGGGGCGGGAGGGTACGAGCAGTACTTC.

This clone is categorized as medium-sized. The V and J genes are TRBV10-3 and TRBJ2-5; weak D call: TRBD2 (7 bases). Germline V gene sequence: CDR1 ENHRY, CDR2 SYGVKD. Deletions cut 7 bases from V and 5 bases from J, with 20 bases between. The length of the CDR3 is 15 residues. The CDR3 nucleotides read TGTGCCATCACCTTGGGGGGGAACCAGGGGGAGACCCAGTACTTC. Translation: CAITLGGNQGETQYF.

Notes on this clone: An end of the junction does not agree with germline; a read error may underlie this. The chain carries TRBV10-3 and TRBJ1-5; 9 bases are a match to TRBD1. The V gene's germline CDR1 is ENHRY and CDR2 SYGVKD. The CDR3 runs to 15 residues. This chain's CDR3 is CAISETQGAGQPQHF. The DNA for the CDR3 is TGTGCTATCAGTGAGACACAGGGGGCGGGTCAGCCCCAGCATTTT.

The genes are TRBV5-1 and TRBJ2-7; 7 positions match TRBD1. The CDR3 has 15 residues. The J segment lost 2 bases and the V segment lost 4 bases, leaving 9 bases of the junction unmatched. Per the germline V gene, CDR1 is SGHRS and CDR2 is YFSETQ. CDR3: CASSPPRDRTYEQYF. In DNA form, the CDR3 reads TGCGCCAGCAGCCCTCCCCGGGACAGAACCTACGAGCAGTACTTC.

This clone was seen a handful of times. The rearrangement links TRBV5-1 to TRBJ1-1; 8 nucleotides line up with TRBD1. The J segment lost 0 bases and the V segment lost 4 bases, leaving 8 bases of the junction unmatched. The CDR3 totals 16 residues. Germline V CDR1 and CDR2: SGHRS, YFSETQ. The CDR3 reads CASSRTGSFMNTEAFF. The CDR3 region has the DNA TGCGCCAGCAGCAGGACAGGGTCCTTTATGAACACTGAAGCTTTCTTT.